This TCR beta chain derives from a study of shared clonotypes between healthy human individuals. Profiling relied on immunoSEQ multiplex PCR, and the TCRdb table lists in-frame clones only, not all of them. The table has 1.4 million to 1.5 million clones, roughly 96% seen once. Adult donors, all healthy and HIV-negative, had no recent acute infections or vaccinations. The CDR3 contains 14 residues. CDR1 and CDR2 from the germline V gene are SGHNT and YYREEE (reference sequence). Trimming removed 9 bases from V and 0 bases from J, with 14 bases in between. The gene calls are TRBV5-4 and TRBJ2-3, with TRBD2 as a possible D gene (5 bases). Sequenced sample: naive CD4+ T cells sorted from blood. Stated subset: CD45RA+ positively selected. This TCR derives from a man in his thirties or forties in good health. CDR3 in amino acids: CAIRGPLSTDTQYF. CDR3 DNA: TGTGCCATTAGAGGGCCCCTTAGCACAGATACGCAGTATTTT.